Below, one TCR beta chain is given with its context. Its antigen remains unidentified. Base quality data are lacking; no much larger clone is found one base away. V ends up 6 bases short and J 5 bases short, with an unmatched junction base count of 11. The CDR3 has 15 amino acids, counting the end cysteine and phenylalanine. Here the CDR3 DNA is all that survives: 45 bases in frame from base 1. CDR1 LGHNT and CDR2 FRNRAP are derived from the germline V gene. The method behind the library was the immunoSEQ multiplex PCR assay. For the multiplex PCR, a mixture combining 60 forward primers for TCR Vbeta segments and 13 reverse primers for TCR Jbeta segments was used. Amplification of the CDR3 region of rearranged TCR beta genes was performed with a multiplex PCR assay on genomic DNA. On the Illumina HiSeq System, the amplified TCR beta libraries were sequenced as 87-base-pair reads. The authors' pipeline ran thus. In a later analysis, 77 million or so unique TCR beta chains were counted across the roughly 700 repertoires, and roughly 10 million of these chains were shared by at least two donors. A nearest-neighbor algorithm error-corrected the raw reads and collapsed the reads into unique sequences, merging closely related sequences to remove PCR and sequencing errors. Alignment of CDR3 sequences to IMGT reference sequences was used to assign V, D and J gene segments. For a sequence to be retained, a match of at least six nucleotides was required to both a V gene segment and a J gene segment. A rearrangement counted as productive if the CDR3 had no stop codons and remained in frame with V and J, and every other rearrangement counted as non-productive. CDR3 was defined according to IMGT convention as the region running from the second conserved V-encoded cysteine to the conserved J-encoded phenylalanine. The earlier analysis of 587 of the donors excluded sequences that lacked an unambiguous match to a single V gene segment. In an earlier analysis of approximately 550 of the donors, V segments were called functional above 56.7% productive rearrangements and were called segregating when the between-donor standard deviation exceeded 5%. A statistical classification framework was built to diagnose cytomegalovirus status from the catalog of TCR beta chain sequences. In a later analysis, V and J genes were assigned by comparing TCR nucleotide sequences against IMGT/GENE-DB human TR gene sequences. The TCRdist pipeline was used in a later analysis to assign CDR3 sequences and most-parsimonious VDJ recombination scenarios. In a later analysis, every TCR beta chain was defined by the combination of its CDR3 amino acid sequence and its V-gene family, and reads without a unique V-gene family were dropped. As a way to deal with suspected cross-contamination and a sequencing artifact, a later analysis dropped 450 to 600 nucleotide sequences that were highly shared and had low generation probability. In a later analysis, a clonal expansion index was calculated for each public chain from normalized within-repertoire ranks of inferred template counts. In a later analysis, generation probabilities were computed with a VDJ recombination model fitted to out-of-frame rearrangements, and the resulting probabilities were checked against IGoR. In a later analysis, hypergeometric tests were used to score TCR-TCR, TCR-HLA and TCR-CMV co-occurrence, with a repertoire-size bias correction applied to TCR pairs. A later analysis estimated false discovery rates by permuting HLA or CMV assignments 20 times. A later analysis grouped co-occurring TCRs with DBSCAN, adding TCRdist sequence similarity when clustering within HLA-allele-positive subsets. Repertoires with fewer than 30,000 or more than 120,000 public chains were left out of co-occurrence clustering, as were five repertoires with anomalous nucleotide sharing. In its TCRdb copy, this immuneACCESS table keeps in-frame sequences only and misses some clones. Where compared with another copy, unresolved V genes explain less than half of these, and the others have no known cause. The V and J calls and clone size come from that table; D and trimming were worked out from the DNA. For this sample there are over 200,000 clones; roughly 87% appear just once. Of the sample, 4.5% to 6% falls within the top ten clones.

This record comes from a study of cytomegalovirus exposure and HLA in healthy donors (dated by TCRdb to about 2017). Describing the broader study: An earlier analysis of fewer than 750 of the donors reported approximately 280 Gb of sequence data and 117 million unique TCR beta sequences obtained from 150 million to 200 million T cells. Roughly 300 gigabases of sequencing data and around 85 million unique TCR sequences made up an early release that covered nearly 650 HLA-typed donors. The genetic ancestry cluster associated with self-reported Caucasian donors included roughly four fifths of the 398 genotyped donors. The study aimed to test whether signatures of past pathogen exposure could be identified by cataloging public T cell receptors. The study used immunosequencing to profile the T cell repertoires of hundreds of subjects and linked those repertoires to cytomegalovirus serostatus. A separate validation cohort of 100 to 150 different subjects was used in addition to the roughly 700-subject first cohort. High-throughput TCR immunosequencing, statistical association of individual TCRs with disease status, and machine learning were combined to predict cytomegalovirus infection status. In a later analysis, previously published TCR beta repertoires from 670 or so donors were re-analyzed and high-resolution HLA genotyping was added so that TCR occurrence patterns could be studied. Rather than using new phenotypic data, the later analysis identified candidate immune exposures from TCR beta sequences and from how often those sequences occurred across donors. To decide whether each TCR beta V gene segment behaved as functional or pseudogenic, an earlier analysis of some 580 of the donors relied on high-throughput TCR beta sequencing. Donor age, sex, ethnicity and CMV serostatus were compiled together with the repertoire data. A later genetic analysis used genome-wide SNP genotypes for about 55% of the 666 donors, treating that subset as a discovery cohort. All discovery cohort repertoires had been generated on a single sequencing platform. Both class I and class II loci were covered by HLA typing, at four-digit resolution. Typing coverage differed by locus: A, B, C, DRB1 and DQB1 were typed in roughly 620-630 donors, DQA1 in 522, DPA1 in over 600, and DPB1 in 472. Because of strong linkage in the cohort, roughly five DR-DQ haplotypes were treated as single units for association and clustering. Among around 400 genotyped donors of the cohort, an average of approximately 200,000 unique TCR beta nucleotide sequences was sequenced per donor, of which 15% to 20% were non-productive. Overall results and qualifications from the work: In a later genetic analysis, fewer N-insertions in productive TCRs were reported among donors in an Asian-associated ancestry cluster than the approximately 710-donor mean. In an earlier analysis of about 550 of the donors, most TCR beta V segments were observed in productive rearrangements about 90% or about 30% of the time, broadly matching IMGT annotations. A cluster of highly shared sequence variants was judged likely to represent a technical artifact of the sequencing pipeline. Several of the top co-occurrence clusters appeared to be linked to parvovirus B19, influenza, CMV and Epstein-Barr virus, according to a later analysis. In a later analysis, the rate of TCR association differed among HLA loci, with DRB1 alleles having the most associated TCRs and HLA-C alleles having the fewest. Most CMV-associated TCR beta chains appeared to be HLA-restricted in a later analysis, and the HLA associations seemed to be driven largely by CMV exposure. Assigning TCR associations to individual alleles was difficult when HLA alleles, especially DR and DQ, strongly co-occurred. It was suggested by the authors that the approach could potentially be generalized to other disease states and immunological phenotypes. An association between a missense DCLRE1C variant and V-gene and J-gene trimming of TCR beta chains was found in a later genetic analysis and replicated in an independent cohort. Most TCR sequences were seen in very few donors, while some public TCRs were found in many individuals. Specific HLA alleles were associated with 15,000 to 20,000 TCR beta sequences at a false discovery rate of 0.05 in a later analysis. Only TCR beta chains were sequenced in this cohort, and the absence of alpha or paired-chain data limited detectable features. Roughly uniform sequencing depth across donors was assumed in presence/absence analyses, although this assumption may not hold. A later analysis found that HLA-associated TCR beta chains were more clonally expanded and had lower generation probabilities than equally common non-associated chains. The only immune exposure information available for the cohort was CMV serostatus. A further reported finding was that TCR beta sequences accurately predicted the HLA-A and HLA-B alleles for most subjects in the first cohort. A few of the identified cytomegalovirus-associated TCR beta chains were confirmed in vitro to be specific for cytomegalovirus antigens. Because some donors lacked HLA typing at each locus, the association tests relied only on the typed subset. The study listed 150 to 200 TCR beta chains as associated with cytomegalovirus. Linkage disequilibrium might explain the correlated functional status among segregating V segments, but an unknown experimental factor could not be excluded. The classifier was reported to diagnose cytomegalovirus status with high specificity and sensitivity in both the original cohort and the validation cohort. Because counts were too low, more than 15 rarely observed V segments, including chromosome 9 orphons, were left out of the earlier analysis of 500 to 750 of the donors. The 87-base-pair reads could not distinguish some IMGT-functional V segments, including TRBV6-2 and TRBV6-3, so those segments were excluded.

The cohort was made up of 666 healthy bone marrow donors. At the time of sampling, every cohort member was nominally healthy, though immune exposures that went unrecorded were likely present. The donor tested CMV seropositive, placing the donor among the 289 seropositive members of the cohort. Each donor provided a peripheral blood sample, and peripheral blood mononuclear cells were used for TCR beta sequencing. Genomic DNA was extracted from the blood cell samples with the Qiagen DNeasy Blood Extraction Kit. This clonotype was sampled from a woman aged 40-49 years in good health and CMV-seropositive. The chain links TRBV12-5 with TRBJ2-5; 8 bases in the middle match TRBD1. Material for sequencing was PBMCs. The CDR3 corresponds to CASGSPTGGWETQYF. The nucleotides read TGTGCTAGTGGCTCCCCCACAGGGGGTTGGGAGACCCAGTACTTC.